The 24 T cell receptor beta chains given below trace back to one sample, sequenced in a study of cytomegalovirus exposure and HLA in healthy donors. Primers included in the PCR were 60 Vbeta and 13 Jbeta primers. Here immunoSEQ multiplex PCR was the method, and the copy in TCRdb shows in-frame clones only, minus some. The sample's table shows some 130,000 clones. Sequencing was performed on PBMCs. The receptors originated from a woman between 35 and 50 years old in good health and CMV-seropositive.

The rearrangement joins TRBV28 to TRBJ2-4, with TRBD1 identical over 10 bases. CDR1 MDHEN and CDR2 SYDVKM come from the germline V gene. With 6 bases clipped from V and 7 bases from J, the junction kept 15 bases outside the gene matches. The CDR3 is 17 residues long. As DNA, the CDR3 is TGTGCCAGCAGAACACCTTTCTCTCCGGGACAGGGGAACATTCAGTACTTC. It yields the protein CASRTPFSPGQGNIQYF.

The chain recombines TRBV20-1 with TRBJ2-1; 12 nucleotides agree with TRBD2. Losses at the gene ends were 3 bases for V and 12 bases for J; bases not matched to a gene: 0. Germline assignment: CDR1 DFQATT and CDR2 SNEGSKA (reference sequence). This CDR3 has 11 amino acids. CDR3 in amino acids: CSARTSGGQFF. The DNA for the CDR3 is TGCAGTGCTAGGACTAGCGGGGGGCAGTTCTTC.

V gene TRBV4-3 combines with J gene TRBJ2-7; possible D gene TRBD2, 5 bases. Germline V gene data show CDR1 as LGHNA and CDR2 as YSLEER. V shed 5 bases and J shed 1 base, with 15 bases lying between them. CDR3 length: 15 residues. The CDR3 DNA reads TGCGCCAGCAGCGTTGAGGGAGTAGGGTCCTACGAGCAGTACTTC. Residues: CASSVEGVGSYEQYF.

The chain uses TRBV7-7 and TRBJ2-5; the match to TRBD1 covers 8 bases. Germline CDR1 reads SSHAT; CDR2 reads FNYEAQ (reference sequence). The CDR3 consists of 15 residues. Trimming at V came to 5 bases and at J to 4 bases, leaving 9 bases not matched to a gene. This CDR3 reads CASSPDRGPGETQYF. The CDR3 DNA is TGTGCCAGCAGCCCAGACAGGGGACCTGGAGAGACCCAGTACTTC.

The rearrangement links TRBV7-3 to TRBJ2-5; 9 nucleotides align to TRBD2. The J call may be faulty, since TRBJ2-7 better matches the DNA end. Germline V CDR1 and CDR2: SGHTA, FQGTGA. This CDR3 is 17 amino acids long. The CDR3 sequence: CASSLSQGGRDSYEQYF. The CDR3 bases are TGTGCCAGCAGCCTCTCTCAGGGCGGGAGGGATTCCTACGAGCAGTACTTC.

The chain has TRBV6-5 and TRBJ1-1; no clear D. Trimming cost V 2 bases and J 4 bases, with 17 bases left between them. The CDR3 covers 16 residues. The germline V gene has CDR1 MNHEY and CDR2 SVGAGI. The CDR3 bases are TGTGCCAGCAGTTACCGAACCTTCGACTCCGTCACTGAAGCTTTCTTT. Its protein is CASSYRTFDSVTEAFF.

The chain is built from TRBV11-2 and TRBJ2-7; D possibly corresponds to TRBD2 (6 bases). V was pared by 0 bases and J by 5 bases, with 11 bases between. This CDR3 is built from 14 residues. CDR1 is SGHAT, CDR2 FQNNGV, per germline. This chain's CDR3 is CASSLDHTGDEQYF. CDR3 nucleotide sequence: TGTGCCAGCAGCTTAGATCACACGGGGGACGAGCAGTACTTC. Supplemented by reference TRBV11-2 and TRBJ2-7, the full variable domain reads EAGVAQSPRYKIIEKRQSVAFWCNPISGHATLYWYQQILGQGPKLLIQFQNNGVVDDSQLPKDRFSAERLKGVDSTLKIQPAKLEDSAVYLCASSLDHTGDEQYFGPGTRLTVT.

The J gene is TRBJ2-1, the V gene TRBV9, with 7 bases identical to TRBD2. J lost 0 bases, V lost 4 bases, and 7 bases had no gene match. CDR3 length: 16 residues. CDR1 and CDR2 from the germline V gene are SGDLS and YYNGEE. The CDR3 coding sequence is TGTGCCAGCAGCACCCTCGGGGGGAGCTCCTACAATGAGCAGTTCTTC. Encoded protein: CASSTLGGSSYNEQFF.

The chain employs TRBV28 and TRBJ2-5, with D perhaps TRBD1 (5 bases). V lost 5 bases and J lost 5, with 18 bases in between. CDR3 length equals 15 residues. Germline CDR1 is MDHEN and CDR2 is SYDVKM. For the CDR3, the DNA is TGTGCCAGCAGTCTCCCACAGTTCAAGGGGGAGACCCAGTACTTC. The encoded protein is CASSLPQFKGETQYF.

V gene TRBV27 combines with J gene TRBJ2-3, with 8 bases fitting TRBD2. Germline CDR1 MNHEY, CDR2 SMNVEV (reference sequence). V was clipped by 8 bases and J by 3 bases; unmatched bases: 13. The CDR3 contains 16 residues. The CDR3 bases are TGTGCCAGCCTTAAGACTCGGACTAGCATGACAGATACGCAGTATTTT. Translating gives CASLKTRTSMTDTQYF.

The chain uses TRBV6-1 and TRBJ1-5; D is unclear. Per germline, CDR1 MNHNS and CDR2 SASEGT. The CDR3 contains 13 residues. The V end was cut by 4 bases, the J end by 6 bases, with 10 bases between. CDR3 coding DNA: TGTGCCAGCAGTGTAGGTACGGGTCAGCCCCAGCATTTT. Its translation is CASSVGTGQPQHF.

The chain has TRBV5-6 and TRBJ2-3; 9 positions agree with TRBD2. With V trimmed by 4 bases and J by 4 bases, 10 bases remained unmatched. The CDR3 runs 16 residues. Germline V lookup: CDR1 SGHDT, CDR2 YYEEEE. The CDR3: CASSALAGVVPDTQYF. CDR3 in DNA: TGTGCCAGCAGCGCCTTAGCGGGAGTAGTTCCAGATACGCAGTATTTT.

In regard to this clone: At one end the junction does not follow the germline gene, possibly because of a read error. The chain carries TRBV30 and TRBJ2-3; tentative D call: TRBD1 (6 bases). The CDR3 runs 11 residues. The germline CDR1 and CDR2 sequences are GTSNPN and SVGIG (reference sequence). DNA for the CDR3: TGTGCCTGGAGTGTATCCCAGGGGACGGATTTT. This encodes CAWSVSQGTDF.

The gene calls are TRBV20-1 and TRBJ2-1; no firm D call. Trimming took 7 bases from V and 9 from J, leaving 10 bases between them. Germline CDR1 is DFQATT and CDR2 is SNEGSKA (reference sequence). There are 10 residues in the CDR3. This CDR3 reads CSGFQREQFF. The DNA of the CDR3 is TGCAGTGGGTTTCAGCGTGAGCAGTTCTTC.

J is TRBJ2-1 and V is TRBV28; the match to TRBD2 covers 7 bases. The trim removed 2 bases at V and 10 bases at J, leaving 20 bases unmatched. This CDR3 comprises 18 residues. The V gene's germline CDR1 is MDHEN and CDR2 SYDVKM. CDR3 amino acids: CASSLGPGIPGLSSEQFF. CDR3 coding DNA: TGTGCCAGCAGTTTAGGACCGGGGATCCCGGGACTATCCTCGGAGCAGTTCTTC.

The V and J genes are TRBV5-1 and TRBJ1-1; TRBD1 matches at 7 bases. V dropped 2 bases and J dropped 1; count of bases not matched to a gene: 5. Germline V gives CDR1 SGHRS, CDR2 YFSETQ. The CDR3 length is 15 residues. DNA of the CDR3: TGCGCCAGCAGCTTCACAAGGGGGCCGAACACTGAAGCTTTCTTT. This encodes CASSFTRGPNTEAFF.

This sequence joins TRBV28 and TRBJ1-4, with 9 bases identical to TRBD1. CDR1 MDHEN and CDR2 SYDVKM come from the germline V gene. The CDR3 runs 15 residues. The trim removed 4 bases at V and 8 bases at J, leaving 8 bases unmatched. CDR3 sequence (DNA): TGTGCCAGCAGTTCCTTACAGGGGGCGGGGGAAAAACTGTTTTTT. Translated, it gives CASSSLQGAGEKLFF.

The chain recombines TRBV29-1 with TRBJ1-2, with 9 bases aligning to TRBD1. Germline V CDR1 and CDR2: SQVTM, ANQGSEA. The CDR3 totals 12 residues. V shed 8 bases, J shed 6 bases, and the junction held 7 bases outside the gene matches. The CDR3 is CSLGDRVHGYTF. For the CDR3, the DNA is TGCAGCCTCGGGGACAGGGTTCATGGCTACACCTTC.

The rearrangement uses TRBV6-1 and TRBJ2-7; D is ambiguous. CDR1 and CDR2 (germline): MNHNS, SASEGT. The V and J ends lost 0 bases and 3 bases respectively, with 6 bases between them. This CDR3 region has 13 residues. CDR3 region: CASSEASLYEQYF. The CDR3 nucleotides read TGTGCCAGCAGTGAAGCTAGTCTCTACGAGCAGTACTTC.

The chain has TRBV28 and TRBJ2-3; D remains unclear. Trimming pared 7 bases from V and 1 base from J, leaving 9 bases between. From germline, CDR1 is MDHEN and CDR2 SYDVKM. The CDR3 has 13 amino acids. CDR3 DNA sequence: TGTGCCAGCAACCTTCCGGGCACAGATACGCAGTATTTT. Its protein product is CASNLPGTDTQYF. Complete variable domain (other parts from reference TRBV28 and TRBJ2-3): DVKVTQSSRYLVKRTGEKVFLECVQDMDHENMFWYRQDPGLGLRLIYFSYDVKMKEKGDIPEGYSVSREKKERFSLILESASTNQTSMYLCASNLPGTDTQYFGPGTRLTVL.

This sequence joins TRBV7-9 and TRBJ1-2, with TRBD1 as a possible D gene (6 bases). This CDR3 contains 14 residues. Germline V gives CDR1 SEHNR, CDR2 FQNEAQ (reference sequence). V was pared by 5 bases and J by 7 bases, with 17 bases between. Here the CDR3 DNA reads TGTGCCAGCAGCCCTCGACAGGCACCTTCTGGCTACACCTTC. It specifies CASSPRQAPSGYTF.

The CDR3 coding sequence is TGTGCCTGCACGTCGGGTCCGAACACCGGGGAGCTGTTTTTT. The encoded protein is CACTSGPNTGELFF. V usage is TRBV30 and J usage is TRBJ2-2, with D hard to call. Trimming stripped 6 bases from V and 0 bases from J, with 11 bases between. The V gene's germline CDR1 is GTSNPN and CDR2 SVGIG (reference sequence). CDR3 size: 14 residues.

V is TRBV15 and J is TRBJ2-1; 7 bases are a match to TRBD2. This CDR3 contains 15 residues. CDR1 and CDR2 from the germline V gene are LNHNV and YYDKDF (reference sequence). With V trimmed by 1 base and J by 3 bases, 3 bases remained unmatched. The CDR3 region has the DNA TGTGCCACCAGCAGAGTCTCTAGCGGCTACAATGAGCAGTTCTTC. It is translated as CATSRVSSGYNEQFF.

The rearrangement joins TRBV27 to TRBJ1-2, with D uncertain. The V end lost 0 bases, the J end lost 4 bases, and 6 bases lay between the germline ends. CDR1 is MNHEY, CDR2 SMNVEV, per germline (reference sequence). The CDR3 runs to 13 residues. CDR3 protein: CASSLSGAYGYTF. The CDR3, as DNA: TGTGCCAGCAGTTTATCGGGAGCCTATGGCTACACCTTC.